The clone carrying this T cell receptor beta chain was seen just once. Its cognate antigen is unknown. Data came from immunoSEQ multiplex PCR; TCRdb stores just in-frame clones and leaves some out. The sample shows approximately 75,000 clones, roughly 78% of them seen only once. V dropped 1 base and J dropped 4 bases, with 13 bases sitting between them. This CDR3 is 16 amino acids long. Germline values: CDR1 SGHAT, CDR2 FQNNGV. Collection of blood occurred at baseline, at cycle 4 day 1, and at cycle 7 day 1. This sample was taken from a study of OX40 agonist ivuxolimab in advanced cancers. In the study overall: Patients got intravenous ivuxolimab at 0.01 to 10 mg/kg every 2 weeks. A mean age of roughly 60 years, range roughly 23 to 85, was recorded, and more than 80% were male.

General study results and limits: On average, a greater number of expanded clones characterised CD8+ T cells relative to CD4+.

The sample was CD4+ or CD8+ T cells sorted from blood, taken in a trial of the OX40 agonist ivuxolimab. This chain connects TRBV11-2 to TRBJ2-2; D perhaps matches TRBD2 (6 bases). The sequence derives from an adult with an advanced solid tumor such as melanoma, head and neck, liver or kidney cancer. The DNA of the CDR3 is TGTGCCAGCAGCTTAGTACGCGGGGCGATCACCGGGGAGCTGTTTTTT. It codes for CASSLVRGAITGELFF.